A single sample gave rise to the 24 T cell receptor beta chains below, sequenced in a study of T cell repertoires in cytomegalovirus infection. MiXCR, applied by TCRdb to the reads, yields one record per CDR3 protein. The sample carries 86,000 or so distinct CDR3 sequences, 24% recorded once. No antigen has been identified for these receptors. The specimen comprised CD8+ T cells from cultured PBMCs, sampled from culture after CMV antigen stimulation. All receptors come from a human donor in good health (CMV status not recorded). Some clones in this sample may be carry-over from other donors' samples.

CDR3 in DNA: TGTGCCAGCCGACCGTCACCTGCCGCCTACGAGCAGTACTTC. Encoded protein: CASRPSPAAYEQYF. The chain has TRBV27 and TRBJ2-7; D gene uncertain. The CDR3 has 14 residues. CDR1 MNHEY and CDR2 SMNVEV come from the germline V gene (reference sequence). Trimming pared 8 bases from V and 2 bases from J, leaving 16 bases between.

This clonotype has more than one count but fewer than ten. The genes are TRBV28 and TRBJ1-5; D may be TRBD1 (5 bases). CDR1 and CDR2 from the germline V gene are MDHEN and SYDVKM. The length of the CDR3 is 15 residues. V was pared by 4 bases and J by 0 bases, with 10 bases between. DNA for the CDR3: TGTGCCAGCAGTTCCCAGACAGATAGCAATCAGCCCCAGCATTTT. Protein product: CASSSQTDSNQPQHF.

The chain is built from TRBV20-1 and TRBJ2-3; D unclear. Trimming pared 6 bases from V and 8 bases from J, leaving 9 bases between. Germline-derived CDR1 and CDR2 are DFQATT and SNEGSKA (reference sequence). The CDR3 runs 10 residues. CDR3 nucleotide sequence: TGCAGTGCCCTCCCGGGTACGCAGTATTTT. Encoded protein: CSALPGTQYF.

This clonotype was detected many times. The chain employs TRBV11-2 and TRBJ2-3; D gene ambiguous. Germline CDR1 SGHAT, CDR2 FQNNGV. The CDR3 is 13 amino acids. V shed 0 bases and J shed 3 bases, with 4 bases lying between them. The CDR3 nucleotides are TGTGCCAGCAGCTTAGATATAACAGATACGCAGTATTTT. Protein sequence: CASSLDITDTQYF. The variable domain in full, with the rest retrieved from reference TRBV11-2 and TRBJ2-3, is EAGVAQSPRYKIIEKRQSVAFWCNPISGHATLYWYQQILGQGPKLLIQFQNNGVVDDSQLPKDRFSAERLKGVDSTLKIQPAKLEDSAVYLCASSLDITDTQYFGPGTRLTVL.

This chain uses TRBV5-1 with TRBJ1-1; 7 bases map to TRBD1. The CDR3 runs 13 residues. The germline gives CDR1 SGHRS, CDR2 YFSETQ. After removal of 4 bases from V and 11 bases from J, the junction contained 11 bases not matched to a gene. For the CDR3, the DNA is TGCGCCAGCAGCGTGGGGGATACAGGGGAGGCTTTCTTT. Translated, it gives CASSVGDTGEAFF.

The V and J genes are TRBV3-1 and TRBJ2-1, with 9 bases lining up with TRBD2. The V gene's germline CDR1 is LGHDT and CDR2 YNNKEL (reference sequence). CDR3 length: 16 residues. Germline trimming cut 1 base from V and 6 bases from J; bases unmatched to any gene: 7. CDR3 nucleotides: TGTGCCAGCAGCCAAGTACGAGCGGGAGGCTCCAATGAGCAGTTCTTC. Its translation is CASSQVRAGGSNEQFF.

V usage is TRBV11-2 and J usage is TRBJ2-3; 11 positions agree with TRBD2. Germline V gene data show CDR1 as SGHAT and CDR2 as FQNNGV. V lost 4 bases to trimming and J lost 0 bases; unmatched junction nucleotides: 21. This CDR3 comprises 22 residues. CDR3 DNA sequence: TGTGCCAGCAGCTGTTATGGTGTTTTACTAGCGGGAGATCTGACTAGCACAGATACGCAGTATTTT. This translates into CASSCYGVLLAGDLTSTDTQYF.

The CDR3 DNA sequence: TGTGCCTGGCAGGGCGGCAGACAGTCATTAGGCAACGAGCAGTACTTC. This codes for CAWQGGRQSLGNEQYF. This chain uses TRBV30 with TRBJ2-7, with TRBD1 as a possible D gene (5 bases). Trimming pared 5 bases from V and 5 bases from J, leaving 25 bases between. This CDR3 spans 16 amino acids. Per germline, CDR1 GTSNPN and CDR2 SVGIG (reference sequence).

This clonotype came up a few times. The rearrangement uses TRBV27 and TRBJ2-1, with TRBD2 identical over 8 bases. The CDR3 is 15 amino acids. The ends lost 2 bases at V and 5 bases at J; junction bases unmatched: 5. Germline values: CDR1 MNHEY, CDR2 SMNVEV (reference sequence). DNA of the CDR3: TGTGCCAGCAGTTTAGAAGCGGGGGCCGACAATGAGCAGTTCTTC. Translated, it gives CASSLEAGADNEQFF.

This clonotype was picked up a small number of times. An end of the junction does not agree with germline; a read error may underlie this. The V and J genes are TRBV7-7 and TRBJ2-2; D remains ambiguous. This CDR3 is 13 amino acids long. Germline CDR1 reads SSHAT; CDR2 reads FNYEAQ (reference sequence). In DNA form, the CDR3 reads TGTGCTAGCAGCTTAGGTCAAGGCGGGGAGCTGTTTTTT. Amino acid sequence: CASSLGQGGELFF. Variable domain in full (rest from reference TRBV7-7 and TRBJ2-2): GAGVSQSPRYKVTKRGQDVTLRCDPISSHATLYWYQQALGQGPEFLTYFNYEAQPDKSGLPSDRFSAERPEGSISTLTIQRTEQRDSAMYRCASSLGQGGELFFGEGSRLTVL.

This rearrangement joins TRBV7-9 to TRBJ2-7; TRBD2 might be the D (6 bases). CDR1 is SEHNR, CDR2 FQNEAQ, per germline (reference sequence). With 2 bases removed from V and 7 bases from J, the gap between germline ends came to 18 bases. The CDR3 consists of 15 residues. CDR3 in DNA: TGTGCCAGCAGCTTATATGAACGGGAGTCAAGGGAGCAGTACTTC. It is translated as CASSLYERESREQYF.

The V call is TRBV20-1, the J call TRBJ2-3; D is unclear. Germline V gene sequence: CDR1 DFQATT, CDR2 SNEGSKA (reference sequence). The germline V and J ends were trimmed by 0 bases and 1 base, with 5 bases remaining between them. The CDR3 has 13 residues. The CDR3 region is CSARDKGTDTQYF. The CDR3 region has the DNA TGCAGTGCTAGAGATAAGGGCACAGATACGCAGTATTTT.

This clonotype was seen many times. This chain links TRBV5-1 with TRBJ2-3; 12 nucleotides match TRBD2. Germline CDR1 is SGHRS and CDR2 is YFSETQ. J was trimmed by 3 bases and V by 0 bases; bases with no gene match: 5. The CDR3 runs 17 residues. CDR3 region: CASSLDGLAGTTDTQYF. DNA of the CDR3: TGCGCCAGCAGCTTGGATGGACTAGCGGGAACAACAGATACGCAGTATTTT.

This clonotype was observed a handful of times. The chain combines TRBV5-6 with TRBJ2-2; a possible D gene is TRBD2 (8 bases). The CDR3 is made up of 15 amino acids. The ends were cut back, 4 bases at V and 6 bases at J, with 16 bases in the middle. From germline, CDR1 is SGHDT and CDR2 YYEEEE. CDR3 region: CASSREGAGAGELFF. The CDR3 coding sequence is TGTGCCAGCAGCCGGGAGGGGGCTGGGGCCGGGGAGCTGTTTTTT.

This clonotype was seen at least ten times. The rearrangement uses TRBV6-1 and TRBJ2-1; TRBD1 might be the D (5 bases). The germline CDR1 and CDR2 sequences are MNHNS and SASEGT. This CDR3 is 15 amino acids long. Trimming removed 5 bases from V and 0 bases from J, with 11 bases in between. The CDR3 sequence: CASSTSRGSYNEQFF. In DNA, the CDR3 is TGTGCCAGCAGTACCTCTAGGGGCTCCTACAATGAGCAGTTCTTC.

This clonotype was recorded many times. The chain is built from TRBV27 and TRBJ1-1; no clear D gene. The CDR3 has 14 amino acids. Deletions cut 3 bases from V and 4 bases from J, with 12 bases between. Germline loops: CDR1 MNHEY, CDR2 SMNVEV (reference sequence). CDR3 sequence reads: CASSFFLGSTEAFF. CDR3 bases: TGTGCCAGCAGTTTCTTTTTAGGTTCCACTGAAGCTTTCTTT.

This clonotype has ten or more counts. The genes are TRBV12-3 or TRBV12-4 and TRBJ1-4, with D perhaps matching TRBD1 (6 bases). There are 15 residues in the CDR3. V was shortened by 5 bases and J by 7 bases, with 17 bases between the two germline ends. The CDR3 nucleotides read TGTGCCAGCAGTCCCGCCGGGGGCGGAGGTGAAAAACTGTTTTTT. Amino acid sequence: CASSPAGGGGEKLFF.

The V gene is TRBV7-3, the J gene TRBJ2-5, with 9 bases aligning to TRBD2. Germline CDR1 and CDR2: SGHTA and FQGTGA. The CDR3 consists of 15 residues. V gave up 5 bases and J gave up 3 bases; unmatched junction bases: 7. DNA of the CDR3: TGTGCCAGCAGCCTGAGCGGGGGGATTAAAGAGACCCAGTACTTC. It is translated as CASSLSGGIKETQYF.

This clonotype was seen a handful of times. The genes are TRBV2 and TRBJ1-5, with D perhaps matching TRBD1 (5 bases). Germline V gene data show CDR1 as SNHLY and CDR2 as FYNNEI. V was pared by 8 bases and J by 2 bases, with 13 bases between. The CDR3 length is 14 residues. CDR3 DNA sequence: TGTGCCAGCGGCAGGGAGGCGGGCAATCAGCCCCAGCATTTT. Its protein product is CASGREAGNQPQHF.

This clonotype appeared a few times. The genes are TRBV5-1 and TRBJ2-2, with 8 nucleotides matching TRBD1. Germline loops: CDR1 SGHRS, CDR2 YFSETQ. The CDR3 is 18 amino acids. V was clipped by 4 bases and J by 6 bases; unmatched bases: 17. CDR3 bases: TGCGCCAGCAGCAAACATTCCTCGGACAGGGAAGTCGCCGGGGAGCTGTTTTTT. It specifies CASSKHSSDREVAGELFF.

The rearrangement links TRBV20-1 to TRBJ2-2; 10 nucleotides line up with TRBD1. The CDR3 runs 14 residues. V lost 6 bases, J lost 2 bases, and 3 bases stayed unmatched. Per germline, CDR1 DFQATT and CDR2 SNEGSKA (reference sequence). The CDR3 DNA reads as TGCAGTGCCCGGGACAGGGGTAACACCGGGGAGCTGTTTTTT. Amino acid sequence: CSARDRGNTGELFF.

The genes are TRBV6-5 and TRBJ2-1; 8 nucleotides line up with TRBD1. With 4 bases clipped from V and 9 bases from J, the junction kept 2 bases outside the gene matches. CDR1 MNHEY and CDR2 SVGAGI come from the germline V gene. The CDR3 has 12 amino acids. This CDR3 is CASSLQGVEQFF. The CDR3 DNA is TGTGCCAGCAGTTTACAGGGGGTTGAGCAGTTCTTC.

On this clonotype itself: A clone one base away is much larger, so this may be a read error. In DNA form, the CDR3 reads TGTGCCATCAGCTCCCGCACCAAGACAGTCTACAATGAGCAGTTCTTC. This sequence encodes CAISSRTKTVYNEQFF. This chain links TRBV11-2 with TRBJ2-1; tentatively, D is TRBD1 (5 bases). This CDR3 region has 16 residues. Germline CDR1 is SGHAT and CDR2 is FQNNGV.

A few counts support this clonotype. CDR3 bases: TGTGCCAGCAGCTCCGACCCCGGGACAGGGTCCCACGAGCAGTACTTC. Protein: CASSSDPGTGSHEQYF. The J gene is TRBJ2-7, the V gene TRBV6-1; 9 bases fit TRBD1. Losses at the gene ends were 6 bases for V and 5 bases for J; bases not matched to a gene: 14. The CDR3 is 16 amino acids. Per germline, CDR1 MNHNS and CDR2 SASEGT.